Each of the 27 T cell receptor beta chains below was sequenced from the same sample in a study of cytomegalovirus exposure and HLA in healthy donors. The PCR contained 60 Vbeta and 13 Jbeta primers. Assay used: immunoSEQ multiplex PCR; TCRdb lists only in-frame clones, some missing. The data show around 160,000 clones, roughly 77% seen once. The sequenced material came from PBMCs. Every receptor here comes from a man between 50 and 59 years old in good health and CMV-seropositive.

The J gene is TRBJ1-1, the V gene TRBV19; TRBD1 agrees at 7 bases. Looked up from germline, CDR1 is LNHDA and CDR2 is SQIVND (reference sequence). V trimming: 4 bases; J trimming: 4 bases; junction bases outside the gene matches: 12. The length of the CDR3 is 16 residues. Here the CDR3 reads CASSTLNSGGATEAFF. Written as DNA, the CDR3 is TGTGCCAGTAGTACACTCAATTCAGGGGGAGCCACTGAAGCTTTCTTT.

The CDR3 spells CASSTQGATEAFF. CDR3 DNA: TGTGCCAGCAGCACACAGGGGGCCACTGAAGCTTTCTTT. V gene TRBV5-4 combines with J gene TRBJ1-1, with TRBD1 matching 9 bases. Germline CDR1 reads SGHNT; CDR2 reads YYREEE (reference sequence). This CDR3 has 13 amino acids. J gave up 4 bases and V 4 bases, and 2 bases lay outside the gene matches. The full variable domain, completed using reference TRBV5-4 and TRBJ1-1, is ETGVTQSPTHLIKTRGQQVTLRCSSQSGHNTVSWYQQALGQGPQFIFQYYREEENGRGNFPPRFSGLQFPNYSSELNVNALELDDSALYLCASSTQGATEAFFGQGTRLTVV.

This clone was counted only a few times. The chain joins TRBV7-9 to TRBJ1-6; 9 bases agree with TRBD1. The CDR3 runs to 15 residues. V trimming: 3 bases; J trimming: 10 bases; junction bases outside the gene matches: 7. In germline, CDR1 is SEHNR, CDR2 FQNEAQ (reference sequence). CDR3 coding DNA: TGTGCCAGCAGCTTGGCCGGGACAGGGCGATCACCCCTCCACTTT. It yields the protein CASSLAGTGRSPLHF.

CDR3 sequence: CASRPGTDYNSPLHF. CDR3 nucleotide sequence: TGCGCCAGCAGACCAGGGACAGACTATAATTCACCCCTCCACTTT. This chain links TRBV4-3 with TRBJ1-6; TRBD1 matches 7 bases. The trim removed 6 bases at V and 3 bases at J, leaving 5 bases unmatched. CDR1 and CDR2 from the germline V gene are LGHNA and YSLEER. CDR3 length: 15 amino acids.

This chain links TRBV7-8 with TRBJ2-7; weak D call: TRBD2 (6 bases). Germline V gives CDR1 SGHVS, CDR2 FQNEAQ. V lost 0 bases to trimming and J lost 1 base, with 16 bases between them. CDR3 length equals 17 residues. CDR3 bases: TGTGCCAGCAGCTTAGCTATCGCGGGACTCCTATCCTACGAGCAGTACTTC. Protein product: CASSLAIAGLLSYEQYF. Full variable domain (missing parts from reference TRBV7-8 and TRBJ2-7): GAGVSQSPRYKVAKRGQDVALRCDPISGHVSLFWYQQALGQGPEFLTYFQNEAQLDKSGLPSDRFFAERPEGSVSTLKIQRTQQEDSAVYLCASSLAIAGLLSYEQYFGPGTRLTVT.

The gene calls are TRBV2 and TRBJ1-6; D ambiguous. The CDR3 spans 14 residues. The germline gives CDR1 SNHLY, CDR2 FYNNEI. V was pared by 1 base and J by 9 bases, with 10 bases between. The CDR3 nucleotides are TGTGCCAGCAGTGAAGTGTCGGGTGGTTCACCCCTCCACTTT. Translation: CASSEVSGGSPLHF.

The CDR3 coding sequence is TGTGCCAGCAGCGTTACCGGGACTAGCGGGACAGAGACCCAGTACTTC. Its translation is CASSVTGTSGTETQYF. The chain recombines TRBV5-6 with TRBJ2-5, with 13 bases aligning to TRBD2. Per the germline V gene, CDR1 is SGHDT and CDR2 is YYEEEE. The length of the CDR3 is 16 residues. With 4 bases clipped from V and 4 bases from J, the junction kept 7 bases outside the gene matches. Based on the CDR3 plus reference TRBV5-6 and TRBJ2-5, the full variable domain is DAGVTQSPTHLIKTRGQQVTLRCSPKSGHDTVSWYQQALGQGPQFIFQYYEEEERQRGNFPDRFSGHQFPNYSSELNVNALLLGDSALYLCASSVTGTSGTETQYFGPGTRLLVL.

This clone was counted a few times. This chain links TRBV19 with TRBJ2-1; 9 bases match TRBD2. Losses at the gene ends were 3 bases for V and 6 bases for J; bases not matched to a gene: 6. CDR3 length equals 15 residues. Germline lookup yields CDR1 LNHDA and CDR2 SQIVND (reference sequence). The CDR3 spells CASSIFKLAGNEQFF. The CDR3 coding sequence is TGTGCCAGTAGTATTTTCAAACTAGCGGGCAATGAGCAGTTCTTC.

The rearrangement uses TRBV9 and TRBJ2-4, with a tentative D call TRBD2 (6 bases). With 3 bases removed from V and 6 bases from J, the gap between germline ends came to 13 bases. Per germline, CDR1 SGDLS and CDR2 YYNGEE. The CDR3 extends over 14 amino acids. CDR3 DNA: TGTGCCAGCAGCGAGACGGGGGTGGGAAACATTCAGTACTTC. Translated, it gives CASSETGVGNIQYF.

The rearrangement links TRBV6-1 to TRBJ2-4; D uncertain. V lost 3 bases and J 0 bases, leaving 12 bases between the germline ends. The germline V gene has CDR1 MNHNS and CDR2 SASEGT. The CDR3 loop spans 16 amino acids. The CDR3 bases are TGTGCCAGCAGTGAGTGGGCCCTGTTAGCCAAAAACATTCAGTACTTC. Residues: CASSEWALLAKNIQYF.

This sequence joins TRBV9 and TRBJ2-3; possibly TRBD1 for D (6 bases). The germline V gene encodes CDR1 SGDLS and CDR2 YYNGEE. This CDR3 region has 15 residues. The V end was cut by 3 bases, the J end by 6 bases, with 17 bases between. The CDR3 coding sequence is TGTGCCAGCAGCGCCGCAGGGGCCCCACTGGATACGCAGTATTTT. Translating it yields CASSAAGAPLDTQYF.

V is TRBV4-3 and J is TRBJ1-3; TRBD1 aligns across 8 bases. This CDR3 contains 15 residues. The germline V gene has CDR1 LGHNA and CDR2 YSLEER. V gave up 0 bases and J gave up 3 bases; unmatched junction bases: 1. The CDR3 spells CASSQDRGLGNTIYF. The CDR3, as DNA: TGCGCCAGCAGCCAAGACAGGGGGCTTGGAAACACCATATATTTT.

V usage is TRBV9 and J usage is TRBJ1-1, with D unclear. The germline gives CDR1 SGDLS, CDR2 YYNGEE. Deletions cut 0 bases from V and 3 bases from J, with 6 bases between. CDR3 size: 13 residues. The CDR3 protein is CASSVVTHTEAFF. CDR3 sequence (DNA): TGTGCCAGCAGCGTAGTAACTCACACTGAAGCTTTCTTT.

The chain joins TRBV5-1 to TRBJ2-3; 9 bases map to TRBD2. V shed 7 bases, J shed 2 bases, and the junction held 8 bases outside the gene matches. Germline V gene lookup returns CDR1 SGHRS and CDR2 YFSETQ. This CDR3 is built from 15 residues. CDR3 DNA: TGCGCCAGCGCACCCAGCGGGGGGCCCACAGATACGCAGTATTTT. Translating it yields CASAPSGGPTDTQYF.

Written as DNA, the CDR3 is TGTGCCAGCACCCAGGACATATCGGTATCTGGAAACACCATATATTTT. Residues: CASTQDISVSGNTIYF. V and J are TRBV9 and TRBJ1-3; possible D gene TRBD1, 5 bases. CDR1 SGDLS and CDR2 YYNGEE come from the germline V gene. Trimming removed 6 bases at V and 1 base at J, with 17 bases between. There are 16 residues in the CDR3.

This rearrangement joins TRBV11-2 to TRBJ2-7; the D is unclear. V was trimmed by 2 bases and J by 0 bases, leaving 14 bases between them. The CDR3 runs to 16 residues. Germline CDR1 is SGHAT and CDR2 is FQNNGV. CDR3 residues: CASSLNEHQSSYEQYF. The CDR3 bases are TGTGCCAGCAGCTTAAATGAACACCAAAGCTCCTACGAGCAGTACTTC.

The chain is built from TRBV9 and TRBJ1-2, with a possible D match to TRBD1 (6 bases). The CDR3 spans 12 residues. V shed 0 bases and J shed 8 bases, with 8 bases lying between them. Germline values: CDR1 SGDLS, CDR2 YYNGEE. The CDR3 nucleotides are TGTGCCAGCAGCGTAGTAGGGGGAGGCTACACCTTC. Translated, it gives CASSVVGGGYTF.

The chain combines TRBV27 with TRBJ1-5, with D perhaps matching TRBD1 (5 bases). Germline V lookup: CDR1 MNHEY, CDR2 SMNVEV (reference sequence). This CDR3 comprises 14 residues. V lost 5 bases and J lost 4, with 12 bases in between. CDR3 in DNA: TGTGCCAGCAGTCTAACGGGGGGGAATCAGCCCCAGCATTTT. As protein: CASSLTGGNQPQHF.

The CDR3 protein is CASGLVPQRALYF. CDR3 coding DNA: TGTGCTAGTGGTTTGGTTCCCCAGAGGGCACTCTACTTC. The chain links TRBV12-5 to TRBJ2-5; possibly TRBD2 for D (5 bases). V dropped 0 bases and J dropped 14 bases, with 16 bases sitting between them. From germline, CDR1 is LGHNT and CDR2 FRNRAP. This CDR3 comprises 13 residues.

This chain connects TRBV10-3 to TRBJ2-7; 8 nucleotides agree with TRBD1. Trimming cost V 0 bases and J 4 bases; bases outside gene matches: 5. The length of the CDR3 is 15 residues. In germline, CDR1 is ENHRY, CDR2 SYGVKD. CDR3 in DNA: TGTGCCATCAGTGAGTCGACGAGACAGGGGTACGAGCAGTACTTC. This codes for CAISESTRQGYEQYF.

This chain joins TRBV4-1 and TRBJ2-1; TRBD1 aligns across 10 bases. Germline CDR1 and CDR2: MGHRA and YSYEKL. The V and J ends lost 4 bases and 7 bases, in that order; junction bases with no gene match: 13. The CDR3 runs to 17 residues. CDR3 loop: CASSLDRGPPGGNEQFF. Here the CDR3 DNA reads TGCGCCAGCAGCCTCGACAGGGGGCCCCCCGGGGGTAATGAGCAGTTCTTC.

The chain is built from TRBV6-5 and TRBJ1-4, with a tentative D call TRBD1 (5 bases). Germline V gene lookup returns CDR1 MNHEY and CDR2 SVGAGI. This CDR3 is built from 13 residues. V was cut by 8 bases and J by 7 bases, with 14 bases left in between. The CDR3 here is CASQGHSGEKLFF. The CDR3 DNA reads TGTGCCAGCCAGGGTCACTCGGGTGAAAAACTGTTTTTT.

This chain links TRBV18 with TRBJ2-7; TRBD2 might be the D (5 bases). The germline CDR1 and CDR2 sequences are KGHSH and LQKENI. The CDR3 is 15 residues long. Between the trimmed V and J ends, which lost 3 bases and 3 bases, there was a span of 15 bases. The CDR3 DNA reads as TGTGCCAGCTCACCCCGCGGGCCTGACTTCTACGAGCAGTACTTC. It translates to CASSPRGPDFYEQYF.

The V call is TRBV27, the J call TRBJ2-7; D unclear. Germline V gene sequence: CDR1 MNHEY, CDR2 SMNVEV (reference sequence). The V gene lost 7 bases and the J gene lost 1 base, with 11 bases spanning the gap. The CDR3 loop spans 13 amino acids. In DNA, the CDR3 is TGTGCCAGCATCCCCGCGGAGTCCTACGAGCAGTACTTC. The encoded protein is CASIPAESYEQYF.

The sample holds a few counts of this clone. The J gene is TRBJ1-6, the V gene TRBV18; D unresolved. Trimming pared 2 bases from V and 8 bases from J, leaving 13 bases between. CDR1 and CDR2 (germline): KGHSH, LQKENI. CDR3 length equals 15 residues. In DNA form, the CDR3 reads TGTGCCAGCTCACCATTTCTGGCATCCGATTCACCCCTCCACTTT. This codes for CASSPFLASDSPLHF. The full variable domain, completed using reference TRBV18 and TRBJ1-6, is NAGVMQNPRHLVRRRGQEARLRCSPMKGHSHVYWYRQLPEEGLKFMVYLQKENIIDESGMPKERFSAEFPKEGPSILRIQQVVRGDSAAYFCASSPFLASDSPLHFGNGTRLTVT.

This rearrangement joins TRBV27 to TRBJ2-2, with 8 bases matching TRBD1. The V gene's germline CDR1 is MNHEY and CDR2 SMNVEV (reference sequence). V shed 6 bases and J 1 base; nucleotides not matched to a gene: 10. This CDR3 region has 17 residues. The CDR3 here is CASSQRPGTGNTGELFF. DNA for the CDR3: TGTGCCAGCAGCCAAAGGCCCGGGACAGGGAACACCGGGGAGCTGTTTTTT.

This clone occurred a few times. The chain uses TRBV5-8 and TRBJ1-2, with 7 bases that match TRBD1. After removal of 0 bases from V and 8 bases from J, the junction contained 7 bases not matched to a gene. CDR3 length: 14 amino acids. CDR1 and CDR2 from the germline V gene are SGHTS and YDEGEE. The CDR3 loop reads CASSLGRQGRGYTF. CDR3 DNA sequence: TGTGCCAGCAGCTTGGGGCGACAGGGCCGGGGCTACACCTTC.